The entry below describes one T cell receptor (beta chain). The clone's antigen remains unknown. No per-base quality is available; no much larger clone lies one base away. This record comes from a study of cytomegalovirus exposure and HLA in healthy donors (dated 2017 in TCRdb). For the study in its entirety: In an earlier analysis of roughly 590 of the donors, about 270 Gb of sequence data and 95 million to 130 million unique TCR beta sequences from about 179 million T cells were reported. Approximately 310 gigabases of sequencing data and approximately 80 million unique TCR sequences were included in an early release covering around 650 HLA-typed donors. Among the roughly 400 genotyped donors, around 81% belonged to the genetic ancestry cluster associated with self-reported Caucasian donors. The study aimed to test whether cataloging public T cell receptors could reveal signatures of past pathogen exposure. The study used immunosequencing to profile the T cell repertoires of about 670 subjects and linked those repertoires to cytomegalovirus serostatus. A separate validation cohort of over 95 different subjects was used in addition to the roughly 620-subject first cohort. To predict cytomegalovirus infection status, the study brought together high-throughput TCR immunosequencing, statistical association of individual TCRs with disease status, and machine learning. A later analysis re-analyzed previously published TCR beta repertoires from approximately 700 donors and added high-resolution HLA genotyping to study TCR occurrence patterns. Rather than using new phenotypic data, the later analysis identified candidate immune exposures from TCR beta sequences and from how often those sequences occurred across donors. To decide whether each TCR beta V gene segment behaved as functional or pseudogenic, an earlier analysis of 587 of the donors relied on high-throughput TCR beta sequencing. Alongside the repertoire data, information on donor age, sex, ethnicity and CMV serostatus was compiled. A later genetic analysis used genome-wide SNP genotypes for about 55% of the 666 donors, treating that subset as a discovery cohort. Every discovery cohort repertoire had been produced on one sequencing platform. HLA typing covered class I and class II loci at four-digit resolution. The number of donors typed differed by locus, with 629-630 for A, B, C, DRB1 and DQB1, over 500 for DQA1, 600 to 610 for DPA1, and around 460 for DPB1. A few DR-DQ haplotypes were handled as single units for association and clustering because linkage in the cohort was strong. Among 398 genotyped donors of the cohort, an average of around 240,000 unique TCR beta nucleotide sequences were sequenced per donor, around 20% of them non-productive. The full study reports these points: In a later analysis, HLA-associated TCR beta chains showed more clonal expansion and lower generation probabilities than non-associated chains that were equally common. Several of the top co-occurrence clusters appeared to be linked to parvovirus B19, influenza, CMV and Epstein-Barr virus, according to a later analysis. Most TCR sequences were seen in very few donors, while some public TCRs were found in many individuals. A later genetic analysis associated a missense DCLRE1C variant with V-gene and J-gene trimming of TCR beta chains, and an independent cohort replicated the association. A cluster of highly shared sequence variants was judged likely to represent a technical artifact of the sequencing pipeline. A further reported finding was that TCR beta sequences accurately predicted the HLA-A and HLA-B alleles for most subjects in the first cohort. Because counts were too low, fewer than 20 rarely observed V segments, including chromosome 9 orphons, were excluded from the earlier analysis of some 540 of the donors. Sequencing depth was assumed to be roughly uniform across donors in the presence/absence analyses, though that assumption may not hold. The 87-base-pair reads could not distinguish some IMGT-functional V segments, including TRBV6-2 and TRBV6-3, so those segments were excluded. Linkage disequilibrium might explain the correlated functional status among segregating V segments, but an unknown experimental factor could not be ruled out. A later analysis found that TCR association rates varied across HLA loci, with DRB1 alleles showing the most associated TCRs and HLA-C alleles the fewest. According to a later analysis, most CMV-associated TCR beta chains appeared to be HLA-restricted, and the HLA associations seemed to be driven largely by CMV exposure. Because HLA typing was missing for some donors at each locus, association tests included only the typed subset. In a later analysis, more than 15,000 TCR beta sequences were associated with specific HLA alleles at a false discovery rate of 0.05. Broadly in line with IMGT annotations, most TCR beta V segments showed up in productive rearrangements about 87% or about 30% of the time in an earlier analysis of 450 to 600 of the donors. Immune exposure information for the cohort was limited to CMV serostatus. According to the authors, the approach could potentially be generalized to other disease states and immunological phenotypes. The study listed 150 to 200 TCR beta chains as associated with cytomegalovirus. In both the original and validation cohorts, the classifier was reported to diagnose cytomegalovirus status with high specificity and sensitivity. In vitro tests confirmed that three of the cytomegalovirus-associated TCR beta chains recognize cytomegalovirus antigens. When HLA alleles, especially DR and DQ, strongly co-occurred, TCR associations were difficult to assign to individual alleles. According to a later genetic analysis, donors in an Asian-associated ancestry cluster had fewer N-insertions in productive TCRs than the roughly 670-donor mean. The cohort was sequenced for TCR beta chains only, and without alpha or paired-chain data the features that could be detected were limited.

Libraries were constructed by the immunoSEQ multiplex PCR assay. A mixture of 60 forward primers for TCR Vbeta segments and 13 reverse primers for TCR Jbeta segments was used in the multiplex PCR. The CDR3 region of rearranged TCR beta genes was amplified from genomic DNA with a multiplex PCR assay. The amplified TCR beta libraries were sequenced on the Illumina HiSeq System as 87-base-pair reads. Per the original workflow: A later analysis counted about 80 million unique TCR beta chains across the 666 repertoires, and roughly 10 million of these chains were shared by at least two donors. Raw reads were error-corrected and collapsed into unique sequences by a nearest-neighbor algorithm in which closely related sequences were merged to remove PCR and sequencing errors. V, D and J gene segments were assigned by aligning CDR3 sequences to IMGT reference sequences. For a sequence to be retained, a match of at least six nucleotides was required to both a V gene segment and a J gene segment. Rearrangements were classified as productive when the CDR3 lacked stop codons and remained in frame with V and J, and all other rearrangements were classified as non-productive. CDR3 was defined by IMGT convention, running from the second conserved V-encoded cysteine to the conserved J-encoded phenylalanine. In an earlier analysis of more than 550 of the donors, sequences lacking an unambiguous match to a single V gene segment were excluded. In an earlier analysis of a few hundred of the donors, V segments were called functional above 56.7% productive rearrangements and were called segregating when the between-donor standard deviation exceeded 5%. A statistical classification framework was developed to diagnose cytomegalovirus status using the catalog of TCR beta chain sequences. V and J gene assignment, in a later analysis, came from comparing TCR nucleotide sequences with IMGT/GENE-DB human TR gene sequences. The TCRdist pipeline was used in a later analysis to assign CDR3 sequences and most-parsimonious VDJ recombination scenarios. In a later analysis, every TCR beta chain was defined by the combination of its CDR3 amino acid sequence and its V-gene family, and reads without a unique V-gene family were dropped. To address suspected cross-contamination and a sequencing artifact, a later analysis removed around 600 highly shared, low-generation-probability nucleotide sequences. In a later analysis, a clonal expansion index was calculated for each public chain from normalized within-repertoire ranks of inferred template counts. In a later analysis, generation probabilities were computed using a VDJ recombination model fitted to out-of-frame rearrangements, and the results were checked against IGoR. In a later analysis, TCR-TCR, TCR-HLA and TCR-CMV co-occurrence was scored with hypergeometric tests, and a repertoire-size bias correction was applied to TCR pairs. False discovery rates were estimated in a later analysis by permuting HLA or CMV assignments 20 times. In a later analysis, co-occurring TCRs were grouped using DBSCAN, and TCRdist sequence similarity was added for clustering within HLA-allele-positive subsets. Repertoires with fewer than 30,000 or more than 120,000 public chains were left out of co-occurrence clustering, as were a few repertoires with anomalous nucleotide sharing. Held by TCRdb, this immuneACCESS table contains in-frame sequences only and omits some clones. Under half of the omission traces to an unresolved V gene where checked; the cause of the rest is unknown. Clone size and V and J calls were adopted from that table, with D and trimming inferred from the DNA. The sample table shows 95,000 to 150,000 clones, and 15% are seen once. The top ten hold 1.9% of the sample.

V lost 2 bases and J lost 1 base; the stretch between them is 8 bases long. From the cysteine through the phenylalanine, the CDR3 covers 14 amino acids. Only CDR3 DNA remains: 42 bases, in frame from the first base. The germline V gene (reference sequence) sets CDR1 to MNHEY and CDR2 to SMNVEV. In total, about 650 healthy bone marrow donors made up the cohort. At the time of sampling, every cohort member was nominally healthy, though immune exposures that went unrecorded were likely present. The donor tested CMV seronegative, placing the donor among the 350 or so seronegative members of the cohort. A peripheral blood sample was provided by each donor, and peripheral blood mononuclear cells were used for TCR beta sequencing. The Qiagen DNeasy Blood Extraction Kit was used to extract genomic DNA from the blood cell samples.

This receptor was obtained from a woman younger than 35 in good health and CMV-seronegative. Sample: PBMCs. The chain uses TRBV27 and TRBJ1-1, with the D segment identity uncertain. The CDR3 protein is CASSLLGKNTEAFF. The sequenced DNA: TGTGCCAGCAGTTTACTAGGAAAGAACACTGAAGCTTTCTTT.